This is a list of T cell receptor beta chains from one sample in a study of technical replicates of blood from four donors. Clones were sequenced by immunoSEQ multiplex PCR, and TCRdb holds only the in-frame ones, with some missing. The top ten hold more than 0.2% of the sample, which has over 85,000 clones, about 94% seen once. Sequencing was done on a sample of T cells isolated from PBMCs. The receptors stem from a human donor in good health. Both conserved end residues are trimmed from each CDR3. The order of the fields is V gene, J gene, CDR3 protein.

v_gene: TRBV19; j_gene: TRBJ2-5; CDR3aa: ASRLIAGGETQY
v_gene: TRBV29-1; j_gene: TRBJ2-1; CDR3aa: SAAGVGQTYNEQF
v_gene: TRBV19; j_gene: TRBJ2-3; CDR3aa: ASSIGSFRRTDTQY
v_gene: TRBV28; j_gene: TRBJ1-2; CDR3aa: ASSFTLPDSLNGYT
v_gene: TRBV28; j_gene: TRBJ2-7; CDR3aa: ASSFGVYYEQY
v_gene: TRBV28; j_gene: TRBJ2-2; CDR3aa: ASSSPRQGVTGELF
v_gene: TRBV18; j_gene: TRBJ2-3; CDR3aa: ASSPPPSRDTQY
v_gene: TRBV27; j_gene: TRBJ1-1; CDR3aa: ASSLRQGRVAF
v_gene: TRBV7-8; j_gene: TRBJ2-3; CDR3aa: ASSSPSSETHTDTQY
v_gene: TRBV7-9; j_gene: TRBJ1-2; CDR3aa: ASSSNRGGWDNYGYT
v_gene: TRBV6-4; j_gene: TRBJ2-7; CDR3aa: ASSVKGVTRGPYEQY
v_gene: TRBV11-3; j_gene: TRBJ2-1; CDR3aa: ASSFMQGNEQF
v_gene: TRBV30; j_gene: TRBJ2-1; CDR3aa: AWSVLLGGANEQF
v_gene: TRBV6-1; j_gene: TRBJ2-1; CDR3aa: ASSELGGRDEQF
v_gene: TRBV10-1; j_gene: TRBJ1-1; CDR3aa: ASRQGLDTEAF
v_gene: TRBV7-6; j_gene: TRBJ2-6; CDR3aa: ASSIAGTGSSGANVLT
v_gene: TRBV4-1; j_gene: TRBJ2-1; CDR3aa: ASSQPGQGLPEQF
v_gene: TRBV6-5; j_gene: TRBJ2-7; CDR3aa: ASSYWKDQVREQY
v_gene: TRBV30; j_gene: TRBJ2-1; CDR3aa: AWSGGLYNEQF
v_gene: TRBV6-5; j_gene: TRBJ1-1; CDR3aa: ASRRTGEWDTEAF
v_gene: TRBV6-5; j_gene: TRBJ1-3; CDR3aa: ASSSLRTGGNTIY
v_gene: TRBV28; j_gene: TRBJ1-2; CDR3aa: ASSYPDRADGYT
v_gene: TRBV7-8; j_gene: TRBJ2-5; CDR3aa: ASSLRRPRQETQY
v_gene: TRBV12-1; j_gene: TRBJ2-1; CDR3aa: ASSIRSLAGREGLYNEQF
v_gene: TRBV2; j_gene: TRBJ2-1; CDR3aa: ASLSGRAYNEQF
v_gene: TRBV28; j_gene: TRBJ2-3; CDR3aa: ASSFRERTDTQY
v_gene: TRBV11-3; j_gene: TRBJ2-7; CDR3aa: ASSSPAGTYY